This TCR beta chain was obtained from a study of blood T cell repertoires in COVID-19. The overall study: From the United States, Italy and Spain came samples of acute and convalescent COVID-19.

The protocol was immunoSEQ multiplex PCR, while the TCRdb copy is restricted to in-frame clones and leaves out a portion. The sample contains about 68,000 clones, about 90% of which appear only once. The Seattle patients, enrolled during active infection, were followed longitudinally. Sequenced sample: peripheral blood. This sequence originates from a woman aged 50 to 60 with COVID-19, enrolled during active disease.

The CDR3 DNA follows: TGTGCCAGCAGTTTGCCTCTGAGCGGGAGGGCCTGGTACGAGCAGTACTTC. Its translation: CASSLPLSGRAWYEQYF. The V gene is TRBV28, the J gene TRBJ2-7; 10 bases align to TRBD2. The length of the CDR3 is 17 residues. The V gene end was trimmed by 3 bases and the J gene end by 4 bases; junction bases not matched to a gene: 12. CDR1 is MDHEN, CDR2 SYDVKM, per germline.